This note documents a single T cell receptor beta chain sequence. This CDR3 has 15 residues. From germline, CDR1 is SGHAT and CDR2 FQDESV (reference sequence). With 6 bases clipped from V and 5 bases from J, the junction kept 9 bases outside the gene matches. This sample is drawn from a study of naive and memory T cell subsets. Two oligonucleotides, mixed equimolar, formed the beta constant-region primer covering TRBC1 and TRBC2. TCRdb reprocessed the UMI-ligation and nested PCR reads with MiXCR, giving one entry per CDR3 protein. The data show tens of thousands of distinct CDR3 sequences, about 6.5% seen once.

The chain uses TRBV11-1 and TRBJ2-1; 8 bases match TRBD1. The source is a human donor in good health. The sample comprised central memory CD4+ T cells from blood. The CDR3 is CASRRAGTGNNEQFF. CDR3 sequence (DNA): TGTGCCAGCAGGAGGGCCGGGACAGGAAACAATGAGCAGTTCTTC.